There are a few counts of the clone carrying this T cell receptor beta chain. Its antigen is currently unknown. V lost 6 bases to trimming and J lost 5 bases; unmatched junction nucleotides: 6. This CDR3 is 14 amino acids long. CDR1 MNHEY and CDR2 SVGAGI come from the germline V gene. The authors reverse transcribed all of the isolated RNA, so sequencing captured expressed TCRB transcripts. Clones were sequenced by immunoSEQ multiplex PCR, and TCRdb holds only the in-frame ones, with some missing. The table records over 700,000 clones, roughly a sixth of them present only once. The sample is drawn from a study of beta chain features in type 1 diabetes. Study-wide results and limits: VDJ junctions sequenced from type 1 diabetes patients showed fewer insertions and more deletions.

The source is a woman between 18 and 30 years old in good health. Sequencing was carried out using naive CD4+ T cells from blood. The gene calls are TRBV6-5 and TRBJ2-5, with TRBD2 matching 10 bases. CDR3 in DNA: TGTGCCAGCAGCCTAGCGGGAGACCTCGAGACCCAGTACTTC. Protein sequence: CASSLAGDLETQYF.